Listed below are T cell receptor beta chains from one sample, sequenced in a study of T cell responses to AZD1222 COVID-19 vaccine. Libraries were prepared by immunoSEQ multiplex PCR; TCRdb keeps only in-frame clonotypes and omits some of them. Of roughly 80,000 clones listed, roughly 85% were seen once; the top ten hold roughly 10%. Specimen: peripheral blood, collected 28 days after the second AZD1222 dose. The receptors here all came from an adult who received the AZD1222 COVID-19 vaccine. Each CDR3 is given with its conserved first and last residue. The order of the fields is D gene, clone size, V gene, J gene, CDR3 DNA, CDR3 protein. D genes are given only for firm matches. For some rows the clone size is stated as once, few or many, or as a class when expanded; others skip it.

>-|-|TRBV7-9|TRBJ1-4
TGTGCCAGCAGCTTAGGGAGTGGAACTAATGAAAAACTGTTTTTT
CASSLGSGTNEKLFF
>-|-|TRBV5-1|TRBJ2-7
TGCGCCAGCAGCTTGGCCGGGACAACCTACGAGCAGTACTTC
CASSLAGTTYEQYF
>-|-|TRBV3-1/TRBV3-2|TRBJ1-6
TGTGCCAGCAGCCAAGCGGCTAATTCACCCCTCCACTTT
CASSQAANSPLHF
>TRBD1|-|TRBV3-1/TRBV3-2|TRBJ2-3
TGTGCCAGCAGCCAAGAGGCGGGGACAGGGTCAGATACGCAGTATTTT
CASSQEAGTGSDTQYF
>-|once|TRBV27|TRBJ2-4
TGTGCCAGCAGTTTATCGGTCACAAAAAACATTCAGTACTTC
CASSLSVTKNIQYF
>TRBD1|-|TRBV18|TRBJ1-2
TGTGCCAGCTCACCACCCGGGGTAGTAGGGGGCGATGGCTACACCTTC
CASSPPGVVGGDGYTF
>-|-|TRBV6-5|TRBJ2-7
TGTGCCAGCAGTTATGGCGAGCAGTACTTC
CASSYGEQYF
>-|-|TRBV6-5|TRBJ2-7
TGTGCCAGCAGTTACTACCTCGGCTACGAGCAGTACTTC
CASSYYLGYEQYF
>-|-|TRBV2|TRBJ1-2
TGTGCCAGCAGTGGAACACCCGCCTATGGCTACACCTTC
CASSGTPAYGYTF
>TRBD2|-|TRBV7-6|TRBJ2-2
TGTGCCAGCAGCCAGGGACTAATGAACACCGGGGAGCTGTTTTTT
CASSQGLMNTGELFF
>-|-|TRBV18|TRBJ2-5
TGTGCCAGCTCCCCACCCAAGGGCACCCTTCAAGAGACCCAGTACTTC
CASSPPKGTLQETQYF
>-|-|TRBV18|TRBJ2-7
TGTGCCAGCTCACCAAATGGCCCGGGAACCTACGAGCAGTACTTC
CASSPNGPGTYEQYF
>-|-|TRBV9|TRBJ2-4
TGTGCCAGCAGCGTAGGGGGCCCAGGGGACATTCAGTACTTC
CASSVGGPGDIQYF
>-|few|TRBV4-3|TRBJ2-7
TGCGCCAGCAGCCAAGAAAATCCAGGGGAGGAAGACGAGCAGTACTTC
CASSQENPGEEDEQYF
>-|-|TRBV15|TRBJ1-3
TGTGCCACCAGCAGCGGGTTTGGAAACACCATATATTTT
CATSSGFGNTIYF
>TRBD2|-|TRBV19|TRBJ2-7
TGTGCCAGTGCCTCGAGCGGGGCGACCTTCTACGAGCAGTACTTC
CASASSGATFYEQYF
>-|-|TRBV6-5|TRBJ1-1
TGTGCCAGCAGGGCCCGGGCTGAAGCTTTCTTT
CASRARAEAFF
>-|few|TRBV2|TRBJ2-5
TGTGCCAGCAGTGACCACGTCACAGGGATGGAGACCCAGTACTTC
CASSDHVTGMETQYF
>-|-|TRBV6-2/TRBV6-3|TRBJ1-1
TGTGCCAGCAGTTACTTCGTTGAAGCTTTCTTT
CASSYFVEAFF
>TRBD1|-|TRBV19|TRBJ1-3
TGTGCCAGTAGTACCAACCGCGGACAGGGTGGAAACACCATATATTTT
CASSTNRGQGGNTIYF
>-|-|TRBV7-9|TRBJ2-7
TGTGCCAGCAGCCGCGGGGATTCCTACGAGCAGTACTTC
CASSRGDSYEQYF
>TRBD1|-|TRBV2|TRBJ1-1
TGTGCCAGCAGTGAAAACCAGGGGGCTTGGGTGGGGAACACTGAAGCTTTCTTT
CASSENQGAWVGNTEAFF
>-|-|TRBV10-3|TRBJ2-5
TGTGCCATCAGTGACCTAGGACATCAAGAGACCCAGTACTTC
CAISDLGHQETQYF
>-|-|TRBV4-1|TRBJ1-2
TGCGCCAGCAGCCCGCAAAATAACTATGGCTACACCTTC
CASSPQNNYGYTF
>-|-|TRBV7-9|TRBJ1-2
TGTGCCAGCAGCTCGTCCGGGGCCTACTATGGCTACACCTTC
CASSSSGAYYGYTF
>-|-|TRBV30|TRBJ1-1
TGTGCCTGGAGTGCCCTCGGGGTTATGAACACTGAAGCTTTCTTT
CAWSALGVMNTEAFF
>TRBD1|-|TRBV11-2|TRBJ2-1
TGTGCCAGCAGCTTAGTTCAGGGGGCTTCCTACAATGAGCAGTTCTTC
CASSLVQGASYNEQFF
>-|-|TRBV5-1|TRBJ1-4
TGCGCCAGCAGCAGGGTGATGGGTAATGAAAAACTGTTTTTT
CASSRVMGNEKLFF
>TRBD1|-|TRBV7-2|TRBJ1-3
TGTGCCAGCAGCTTAGTTGGGACAGGGTATGGAAACACCATATATTTT
CASSLVGTGYGNTIYF
>-|few|TRBV7-8|TRBJ1-2
TGTGCCAGCAGCTTAGAAAAGGGTGGGGTACCCTATGGCTACACCTTC
CASSLEKGGVPYGYTF
>-|once|TRBV11-2|TRBJ2-5
TGTGCCAGCAGCTTATTTTTATCGGGGTCGGAGACCCAGTACTTC
CASSLFLSGSETQYF
>TRBD1|-|TRBV6-5|TRBJ2-3
TGTGCCAGCAGCCAAGGACAGGGGGCGATGTATACGCAGTATTTT
CASSQGQGAMYTQYF
>TRBD1|-|TRBV28|TRBJ1-5
TGTGCCAGCCGACAGGGGGCTGATCAGCCCCAGCATTTT
CASRQGADQPQHF
>-|-|TRBV28|TRBJ1-1
TGTGCCAGCAGTTTTCCCAACACTGAAGCTTTCTTT
CASSFPNTEAFF
>-|once|TRBV7-9|TRBJ2-6
TGTGCCAGCAGCTTAGAAGGCTCTGGGGCCAACGTCCTGACTTTC
CASSLEGSGANVLTF
>TRBD1|-|TRBV7-2|TRBJ2-7
TGTGCCAGCAGCACAGGGACAGGGGGCTTCGAGCAGTACTTC
CASSTGTGGFEQYF
>-|-|TRBV3-1/TRBV3-2|TRBJ2-3
TGTGCCAGCAGCCAAGGGGTTAGTGGGACAGATACGCAGTATTTT
CASSQGVSGTDTQYF
>-|-|TRBV9|TRBJ2-3
TGTGCCAGCAGCGTTTTTTCGGGGGTAAGCACAGATACGCAGTATTTT
CASSVFSGVSTDTQYF
>TRBD1|-|TRBV28|TRBJ1-3
TGTGCCAGCAGTTTCATAGGGGGCGGAAACACCATATATTTT
CASSFIGGGNTIYF
>-|few|TRBV6-5|TRBJ2-5
TGTGCCAGCAGTTACTACTCGGGGAATCACGAGACCCAGTACTTC
CASSYYSGNHETQYF
>TRBD1|-|TRBV5-1|TRBJ1-3
TGCGCCAGCAGCTTGGGGACAGGGGTAGGAAACACCATATATTTT
CASSLGTGVGNTIYF
>-|-|TRBV7-9|TRBJ1-1
TGTGCCAGCAGCAACCAGGGGCCTGAGGCTTTCTTT
CASSNQGPEAFF
>-|-|TRBV7-9|TRBJ1-1
TGTGCCAGCAGCCCCCCGGCAGGGGAGTTCACTGAAGCTTTCTTT
CASSPPAGEFTEAFF
>-|-|TRBV19|TRBJ1-1
TGTGCCAGTAAACCCCCAGAAAGCAGACCAAACACTGAAGCTTTCTTT
CASKPPESRPNTEAFF
>TRBD1|-|TRBV25-1|TRBJ1-1
TGTGCCAGCGGCCGAAAGGGGGCAACTGAAGCTTTCTTT
CASGRKGATEAFF
>TRBD2|-|TRBV7-2|TRBJ2-7
TGTGCCAGCAGCATTACTAGCGGGGGGGCGTCCTACGAGCAGTACTTC
CASSITSGGASYEQYF
>TRBD1|-|TRBV30|TRBJ2-3
TGTGCCTGGGACAGGGGGACAGATACGCAGTATTTT
CAWDRGTDTQYF
>-|-|TRBV10-3|TRBJ2-7
TGTGCCATCAGCCCCGGTGCGGCCTTATCCTACGAGCAGTACTTC
CAISPGAALSYEQYF
>-|once|TRBV4-3|TRBJ2-2
TGCGCCAGCAGCCAAGGGTGGGGACCCGGGGAGCTGTTTTTT
CASSQGWGPGELFF
>-|-|TRBV9|TRBJ2-3
TGTGCCAGCAGCGCCTCCGGGGCGGATACGCAGTATTTT
CASSASGADTQYF
>-|-|TRBV6-5|TRBJ1-1
TGTGCCAGCAGTTTCGGGGGGCTGGGCACTGAAGCTTTCTTT
CASSFGGLGTEAFF
>-|-|TRBV9|TRBJ1-2
TGTGCCAGCAGCGCCCTGCCGGGAGAGTCCTATGGCTACACCTTC
CASSALPGESYGYTF
>-|-|TRBV5-4|TRBJ2-2
TGTGCCAGCAGCTTGGCCGGGGCTAGCCACGCCACCGGGGAGCTGTTTTTT
CASSLAGASHATGELFF
>TRBD2|once|TRBV6-4|TRBJ2-3
TGTGCCAGCAGTAGGGCGGGGGGAGATACGCAGTATTTT
CASSRAGGDTQYF
>-|-|TRBV27|TRBJ2-5
TGTGCCAGCAGTAATGGGGAAGAGACCCAGTACTTC
CASSNGEETQYF
>TRBD2|-|TRBV5-6|TRBJ2-3
TGTGCCACTAAACTAGCGGGGGGAACAGATACGCAGTATTTT
CATKLAGGTDTQYF
>-|-|TRBV18|TRBJ1-6
TGTGCCAGCTCACCAGGGGAGAGAGGATTGGATTCACCCCTCCACTTT
CASSPGERGLDSPLHF